The 20 T cell receptor beta chains below were found in one sample sequenced in a study of T-cell memory formation after mild COVID-19. Each CDR3 protein is one row after TCRdb ran MiXCR on the 5' RACE reads. The profile shows roughly 180,000 distinct CDR3 sequences, 11% of them singletons. Sequencing was performed on PBMCs or a T cell subset sorted from them (not recorded which). These receptors originate from a man aged 18-30 years who had mild COVID-19 (a few samples of this study predate the infection). Cell type and time point are not known.

This chain connects TRBV24-1 to TRBJ1-3; D might be TRBD1 (5 bases). The CDR3 is 16 amino acids. The V and J ends lost 4 bases and 0 bases respectively, with 12 bases between them. The germline CDR1 and CDR2 sequences are KGHDR and SFDVKD. The DNA of the CDR3 is TGTGCCACCAGTGACCCGGGGGAGGACTCTGGAAACACCATATATTTT. The encoded protein is CATSDPGEDSGNTIYF.

The rearrangement links TRBV4-3 to TRBJ2-7; 8 bases map to TRBD1. Per the germline V gene, CDR1 is LGHNA and CDR2 is YSLEER. This CDR3 is built from 14 residues. V was pared by 1 base and J by 5 bases, with 4 bases of the junction left unmatched. Here the CDR3 DNA reads TGCGCCAGCAGCCAAGCAACGACAGGGGACGAGCAGTACTTC. Residues: CASSQATTGDEQYF.

This chain joins TRBV19 and TRBJ1-2; D ambiguous. Deletions cut 10 bases from V and 7 bases from J, with 19 bases between. This CDR3 contains 13 residues. CDR1 is LNHDA and CDR2 is SQIVND in the germline V gene (reference sequence). The CDR3 DNA reads as TGTGCCACCGCGGGAGGAGGCTCGTTTGGCTACACCTTC. Translation gives CATAGGGSFGYTF.

This clonotype was detected ten times or more. The V call is TRBV4-2, the J call TRBJ1-5; weak D call: TRBD1 (5 bases). The CDR3 is made up of 15 amino acids. Germline V gene sequence: CDR1 LGHNA, CDR2 YNFKEQ. The V and J ends lost 4 bases and 1 base respectively, with 11 bases between them. CDR3 sequence reads: CASSPQGYSNQPQHF. CDR3 DNA sequence: TGTGCCAGCAGCCCCCAGGGTTACAGCAATCAGCCCCAGCATTTT.

In this sample, this clonotype turned up a few times. The gene calls are TRBV12-3 or TRBV12-4 and TRBJ1-4; D gene uncertain. With 5 bases removed from V and 4 bases from J, the gap between germline ends came to 17 bases. The CDR3 totals 16 residues. The CDR3, as DNA: TGTGCCAGCAGTCCTATCGACCCCTACCGTAATGAAAAACTGTTTTTT. This encodes CASSPIDPYRNEKLFF.

The sample holds a few counts of this clonotype. This chain links TRBV5-1 with TRBJ2-3; D unresolved. Germline-derived CDR1 and CDR2 are SGHRS and YFSETQ. The V gene lost 0 bases and the J gene lost 0 bases, with 11 bases spanning the gap. This CDR3 is built from 16 residues. The CDR3 DNA follows: TGCGCCAGCAGCTTGGGCCCAGCCGTCAGCACAGATACGCAGTATTTT. Protein sequence: CASSLGPAVSTDTQYF.

This clonotype has a handful of counts. The chain carries TRBV7-2 and TRBJ2-2; TRBD1 might be the D (5 bases). The CDR3 length is 15 residues. CDR1 and CDR2 from the germline V gene are SGHTA and FQGNSA. V lost 3 bases, J lost 4 bases, and 12 bases lay in between. CDR3 in DNA: TGTGCCAGCAGCTTTACCGCAGGGATCACCGGGGAGCTGTTTTTT. This codes for CASSFTAGITGELFF.

This clonotype came up a few times. The J gene is TRBJ1-1, the V gene TRBV5-1; TRBD1 is a possible D gene (6 bases). The germline V gene encodes CDR1 SGHRS and CDR2 YFSETQ. This CDR3 spans 15 amino acids. V lost 2 bases and J 0 bases, leaving 11 bases between the germline ends. DNA for the CDR3: TGCGCCAGCAGCTTTAAAGGGGGGATGAACACTGAAGCTTTCTTT. Translated: CASSFKGGMNTEAFF.

The chain joins TRBV20-1 to TRBJ2-3; D may match TRBD1 or TRBD2 (5 bases each). Germline V gene sequence: CDR1 DFQATT, CDR2 SNEGSKA (reference sequence). The CDR3 extends over 15 amino acids. The ends were cut back, 4 bases at V and 0 bases at J, with 14 bases in the middle. CDR3 protein: CSAILDGASTDTQYF. The DNA of the CDR3 is TGCAGTGCTATCCTGGACGGGGCTAGCACAGATACGCAGTATTTT.

This clonotype has more than one count but fewer than ten. V usage is TRBV6-1 and J usage is TRBJ1-1, with D hard to call. Germline V gives CDR1 MNHNS, CDR2 SASEGT. The CDR3 runs to 13 residues. Trimming took 3 bases from V and 2 from J, leaving 7 bases between them. This CDR3 is CASSDLVNTEAFF. The CDR3, as DNA: TGTGCCAGCAGTGATTTAGTAAACACTGAAGCTTTCTTT.

This clonotype was picked up a small number of times. The chain combines TRBV5-1 with TRBJ1-1, with 7 bases that match TRBD1. Trimming at V came to 4 bases and at J to 1 base, leaving 4 bases not matched to a gene. Germline lookup yields CDR1 SGHRS and CDR2 YFSETQ. This CDR3 has 14 residues. The CDR3 DNA is TGCGCCAGCAGCGAACAGGGGTCGAACACTGAAGCTTTCTTT. It encodes CASSEQGSNTEAFF.

CDR3 loop: CASSPSYGTGELFF. The CDR3 bases are TGTGCCAGCAGCCCGAGCTATGGCACCGGGGAGCTGTTTTTT. V and J are TRBV7-2 and TRBJ2-2; D remains unclear. Trimming took 5 bases from V and 4 from J, leaving 11 bases between them. This CDR3 region has 14 residues. The V gene's germline CDR1 is SGHTA and CDR2 FQGNSA.

This clonotype was observed many times. The rearrangement links TRBV7-2 to TRBJ2-2; possibly TRBD1 for D (6 bases). The germline V gene encodes CDR1 SGHTA and CDR2 FQGNSA. Trimming left V 1 base short and J 6 bases short, with 12 bases between. CDR3 length: 15 amino acids. The CDR3 spells CASSLGAGVAGELFF. For the CDR3, the DNA is TGTGCCAGCAGCTTAGGGGCAGGGGTGGCCGGGGAGCTGTTTTTT.

V and J are TRBV9 and TRBJ2-7; no reliable D call. V dropped 0 bases and J dropped 3 bases, with 13 bases sitting between them. The germline V gene has CDR1 SGDLS and CDR2 YYNGEE. This CDR3 is built from 15 residues. The CDR3 sequence is CASSVGPGPFYEQYF. The CDR3 region has the DNA TGTGCCAGCAGCGTAGGCCCGGGCCCTTTCTACGAGCAGTACTTC.

In this sample, this clonotype turned up many times. The V and J genes are TRBV7-9 and TRBJ1-2; D remains ambiguous. Germline V gives CDR1 SEHNR, CDR2 FQNEAQ (reference sequence). Trimming took 5 bases from V and 5 from J, leaving 9 bases between them. CDR3 size: 12 residues. In nucleotides, the CDR3 is TGTGCCAGCAGCCCGGACCCTTATGGCTACACCTTC. It translates to CASSPDPYGYTF.

The chain has TRBV20-1 and TRBJ2-1; 11 bases agree with TRBD2. V lost 3 bases and J lost 4; bases outside the gene matches: 5. The germline V gene encodes CDR1 DFQATT and CDR2 SNEGSKA (reference sequence). This CDR3 contains 15 residues. The CDR3 DNA is TGCAGTGCTAGGGGACTAGCGGAGCCGTACAATGAGCAGTTCTTC. Residues: CSARGLAEPYNEQFF.

The chain combines TRBV7-9 with TRBJ1-6; tentative D call: TRBD1 (5 bases). The germline CDR1 and CDR2 sequences are SEHNR and FQNEAQ (reference sequence). The CDR3 is 14 amino acids. With 3 bases removed from V and 8 bases from J, the gap between germline ends came to 11 bases. The CDR3 sequence is CASSFGTRDSPLHF. CDR3 nucleotides: TGTGCCAGCAGCTTCGGAACCAGGGATTCACCCCTCCACTTT.

The V gene is TRBV27, the J gene TRBJ1-6; D remains unclear. CDR3 length equals 16 residues. CDR1 is MNHEY and CDR2 is SMNVEV in the germline V gene (reference sequence). The ends were cut back, 2 bases at V and 9 bases at J, with 17 bases in the middle. The CDR3 reads CASSLNQASVGSPLHF. Written as DNA, the CDR3 is TGTGCCAGCAGTTTAAATCAGGCCTCTGTAGGTTCACCCCTCCACTTT.

V usage is TRBV27 and J usage is TRBJ2-6; D may be TRBD1 (6 bases). CDR3 length: 13 residues. The germline V gene has CDR1 MNHEY and CDR2 SMNVEV (reference sequence). Trimming stripped 11 bases from V and 1 base from J, with 9 bases between. CDR3 in DNA: TGTGCCGGCACAGGGTCTGGGGCCAACGTCCTGACTTTC. It codes for CAGTGSGANVLTF.

The chain couples TRBV20-1 to TRBJ2-3; D might be TRBD1 (5 bases). CDR1 is DFQATT and CDR2 is SNEGSKA in the germline V gene (reference sequence). Trimming removed 8 bases from V and 2 bases from J, with 17 bases in between. CDR3 length equals 14 residues. CDR3 nucleotides: TGCAGTCTCCCCGACAGATTCACCACAGATACGCAGTATTTT. The encoded protein is CSLPDRFTTDTQYF.